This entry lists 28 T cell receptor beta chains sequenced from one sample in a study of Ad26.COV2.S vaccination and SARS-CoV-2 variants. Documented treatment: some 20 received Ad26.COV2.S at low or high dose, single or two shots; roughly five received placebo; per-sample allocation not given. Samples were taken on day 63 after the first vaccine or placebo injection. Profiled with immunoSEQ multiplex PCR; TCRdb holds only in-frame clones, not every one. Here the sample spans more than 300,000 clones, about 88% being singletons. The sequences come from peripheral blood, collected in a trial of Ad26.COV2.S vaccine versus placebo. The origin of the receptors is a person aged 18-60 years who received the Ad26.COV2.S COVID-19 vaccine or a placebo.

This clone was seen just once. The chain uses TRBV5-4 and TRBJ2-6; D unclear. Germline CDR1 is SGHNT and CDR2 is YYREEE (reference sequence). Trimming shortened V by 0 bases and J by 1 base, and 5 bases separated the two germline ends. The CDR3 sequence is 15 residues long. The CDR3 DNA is TGTGCCAGCAGCTTGGCGAGTTCTGGGGCCAACGTCCTGACTTTC. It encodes CASSLASSGANVLTF.

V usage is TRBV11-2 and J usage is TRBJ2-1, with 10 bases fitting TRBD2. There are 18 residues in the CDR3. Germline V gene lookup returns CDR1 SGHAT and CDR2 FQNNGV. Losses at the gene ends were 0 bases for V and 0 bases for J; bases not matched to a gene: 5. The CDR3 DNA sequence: TGTGCCAGCAGCTTAGAACTTGCTAGCGGGAGCTCCTACAATGAGCAGTTCTTC. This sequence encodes CASSLELASGSSYNEQFF. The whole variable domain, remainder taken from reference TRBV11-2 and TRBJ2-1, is EAGVAQSPRYKIIEKRQSVAFWCNPISGHATLYWYQQILGQGPKLLIQFQNNGVVDDSQLPKDRFSAERLKGVDSTLKIQPAKLEDSAVYLCASSLELASGSSYNEQFFGPGTRLTVL.

The CDR3 DNA follows: TGTGCCAGCAGCTTAGGTTCAACAGACTACGAGCAGTACTTC. This gives the protein CASSLGSTDYEQYF. The V call is TRBV7-3, the J call TRBJ2-7, with D uncertain. The CDR3 runs to 14 residues. V lost 2 bases and J 3 bases, leaving 11 bases between the germline ends. Germline V gene data show CDR1 as SGHTA and CDR2 as FQGTGA.

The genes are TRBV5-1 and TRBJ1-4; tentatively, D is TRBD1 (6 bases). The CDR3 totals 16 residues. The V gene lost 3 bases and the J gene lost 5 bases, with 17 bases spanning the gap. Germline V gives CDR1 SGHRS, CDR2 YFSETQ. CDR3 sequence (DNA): TGCGCCAGCAGCTCCTTTTCGACAGGTGCAAATGAAAAACTGTTTTTT. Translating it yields CASSSFSTGANEKLFF.

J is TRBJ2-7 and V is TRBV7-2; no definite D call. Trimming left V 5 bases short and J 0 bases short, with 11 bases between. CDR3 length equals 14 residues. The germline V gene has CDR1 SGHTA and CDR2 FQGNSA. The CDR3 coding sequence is TGTGCCAGCAGCCTTGACGGAAGCTCCTACGAGCAGTACTTC. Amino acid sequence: CASSLDGSSYEQYF.

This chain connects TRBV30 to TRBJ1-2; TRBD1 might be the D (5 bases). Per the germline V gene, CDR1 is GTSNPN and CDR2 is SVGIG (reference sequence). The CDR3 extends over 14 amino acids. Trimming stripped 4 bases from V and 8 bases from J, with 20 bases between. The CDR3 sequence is CAWKRSGQMNGYTF. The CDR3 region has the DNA TGTGCCTGGAAGAGGTCAGGGCAGATGAACGGCTACACCTTC.

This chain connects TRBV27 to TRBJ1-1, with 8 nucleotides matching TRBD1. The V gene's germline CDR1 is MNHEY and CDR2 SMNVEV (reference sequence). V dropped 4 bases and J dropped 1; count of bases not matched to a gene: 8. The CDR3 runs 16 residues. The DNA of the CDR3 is TGTGCCAGCAGTTCCCCCCCAGGGACAGGGAACACTGAAGCTTTCTTT. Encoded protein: CASSSPPGTGNTEAFF.

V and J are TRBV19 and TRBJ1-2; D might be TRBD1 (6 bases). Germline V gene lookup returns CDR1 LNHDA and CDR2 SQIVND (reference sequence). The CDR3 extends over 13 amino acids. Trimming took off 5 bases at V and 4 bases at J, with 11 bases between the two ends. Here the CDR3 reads CASSGGRGYGYTF. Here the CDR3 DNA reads TGTGCCAGTAGTGGGGGGCGCGGCTATGGCTACACCTTC.

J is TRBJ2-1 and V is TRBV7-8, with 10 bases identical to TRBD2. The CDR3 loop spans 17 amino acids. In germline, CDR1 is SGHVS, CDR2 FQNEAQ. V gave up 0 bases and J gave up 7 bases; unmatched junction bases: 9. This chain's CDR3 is CASSLALPTSGDNEQFF. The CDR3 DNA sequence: TGTGCCAGCAGCTTAGCGCTCCCCACTAGCGGGGATAATGAGCAGTTCTTC.

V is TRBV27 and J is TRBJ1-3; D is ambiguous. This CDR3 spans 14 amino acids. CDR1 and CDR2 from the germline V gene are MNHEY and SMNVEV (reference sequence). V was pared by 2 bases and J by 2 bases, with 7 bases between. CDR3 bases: TGTGCCAGCAGTTTAGGCGGCGCTGGAAACACCATATATTTT. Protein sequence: CASSLGGAGNTIYF.

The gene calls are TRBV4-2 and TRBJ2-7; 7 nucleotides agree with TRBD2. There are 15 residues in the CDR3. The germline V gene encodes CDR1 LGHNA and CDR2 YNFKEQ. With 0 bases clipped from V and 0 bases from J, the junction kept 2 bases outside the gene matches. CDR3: CASSQDRTSSYEQYF. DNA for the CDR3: TGTGCCAGCAGCCAAGATAGGACTAGCTCCTACGAGCAGTACTTC.

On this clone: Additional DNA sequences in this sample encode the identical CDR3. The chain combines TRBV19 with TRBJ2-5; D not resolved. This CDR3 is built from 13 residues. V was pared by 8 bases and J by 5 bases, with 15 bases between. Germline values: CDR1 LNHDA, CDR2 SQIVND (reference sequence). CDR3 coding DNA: TGTGCCAGTTCGGATTCGGGTCGGGAGACCCAGTACTTC. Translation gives CASSDSGRETQYF.

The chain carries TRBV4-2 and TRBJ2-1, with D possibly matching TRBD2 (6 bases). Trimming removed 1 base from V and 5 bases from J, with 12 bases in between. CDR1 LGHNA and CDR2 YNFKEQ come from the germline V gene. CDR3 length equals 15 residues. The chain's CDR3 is CASSQAGTPNNEQFF. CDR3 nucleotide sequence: TGTGCCAGCAGCCAAGCCGGGACTCCAAACAATGAGCAGTTCTTC.

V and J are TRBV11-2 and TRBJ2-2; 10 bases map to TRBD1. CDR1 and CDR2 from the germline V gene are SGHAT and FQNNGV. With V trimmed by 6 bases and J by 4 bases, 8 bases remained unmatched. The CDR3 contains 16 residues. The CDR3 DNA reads TGTGCCAGCAGAATCCCGGGACAGGGGCCCACCGGGGAGCTGTTTTTT. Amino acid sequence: CASRIPGQGPTGELFF.

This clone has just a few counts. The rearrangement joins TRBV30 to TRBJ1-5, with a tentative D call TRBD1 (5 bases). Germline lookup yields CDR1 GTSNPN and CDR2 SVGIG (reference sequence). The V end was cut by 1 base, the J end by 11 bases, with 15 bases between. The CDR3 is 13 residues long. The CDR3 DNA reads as TGTGCCTGGAGTGGGGGCGAGTTTTTCTCCCAGCATTTT. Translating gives CAWSGGEFFSQHF.

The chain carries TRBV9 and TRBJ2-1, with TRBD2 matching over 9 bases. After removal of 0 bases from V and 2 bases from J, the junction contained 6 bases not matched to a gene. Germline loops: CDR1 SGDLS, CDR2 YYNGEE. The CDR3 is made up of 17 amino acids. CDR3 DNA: TGTGCCAGCAGCGTAGCTACGGCGGGAGGGACCTACAATGAGCAGTTCTTC. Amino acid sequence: CASSVATAGGTYNEQFF.

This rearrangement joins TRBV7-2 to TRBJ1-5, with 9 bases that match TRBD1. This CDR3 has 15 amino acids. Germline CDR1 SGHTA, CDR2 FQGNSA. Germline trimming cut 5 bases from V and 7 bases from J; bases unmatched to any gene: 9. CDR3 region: CASSPLGTGSQPQHF. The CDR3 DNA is TGTGCCAGCAGCCCGCTAGGGACAGGGAGCCAGCCCCAGCATTTT.

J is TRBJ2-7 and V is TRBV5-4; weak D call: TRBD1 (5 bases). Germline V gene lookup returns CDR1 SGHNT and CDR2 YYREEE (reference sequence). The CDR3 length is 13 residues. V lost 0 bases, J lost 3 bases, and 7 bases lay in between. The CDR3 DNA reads TGTGCCAGCAGCTTGGTAGGGGTCTACGAGCAGTACTTC. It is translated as CASSLVGVYEQYF.

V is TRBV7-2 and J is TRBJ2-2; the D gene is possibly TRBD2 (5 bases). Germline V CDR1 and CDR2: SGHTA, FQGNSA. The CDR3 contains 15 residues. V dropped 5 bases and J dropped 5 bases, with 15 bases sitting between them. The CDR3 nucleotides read TGTGCCAGCAGCCAAGCGGACTTTCGGACCGGGGAGCTGTTTTTT. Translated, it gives CASSQADFRTGELFF.

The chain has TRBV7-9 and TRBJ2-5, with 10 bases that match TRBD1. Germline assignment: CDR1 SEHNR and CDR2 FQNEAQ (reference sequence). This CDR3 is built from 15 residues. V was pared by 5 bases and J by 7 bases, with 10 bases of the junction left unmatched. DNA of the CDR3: TGTGCCAGCAGCCCCCGGGACAGGGGAAAAGGGACCCAGTACTTC. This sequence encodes CASSPRDRGKGTQYF.

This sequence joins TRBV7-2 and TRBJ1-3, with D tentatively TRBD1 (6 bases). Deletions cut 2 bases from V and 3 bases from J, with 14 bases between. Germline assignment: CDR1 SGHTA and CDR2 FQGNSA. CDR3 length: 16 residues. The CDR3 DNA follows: TGTGCCAGCAGCTTAAGTAAACAGGGTATTGGAAACACCATATATTTT. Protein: CASSLSKQGIGNTIYF.

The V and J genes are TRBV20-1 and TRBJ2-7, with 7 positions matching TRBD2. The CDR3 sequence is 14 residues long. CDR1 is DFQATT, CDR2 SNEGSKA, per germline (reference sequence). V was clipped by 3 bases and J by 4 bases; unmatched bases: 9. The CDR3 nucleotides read TGCAGTGCTAGTATGGGACTAAGCAAATACGAGCAGTACTTC. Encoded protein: CSASMGLSKYEQYF.

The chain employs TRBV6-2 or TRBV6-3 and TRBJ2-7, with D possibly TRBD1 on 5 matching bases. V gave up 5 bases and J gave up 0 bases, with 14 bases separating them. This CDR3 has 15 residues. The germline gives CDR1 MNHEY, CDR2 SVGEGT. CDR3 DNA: TGTGCCAGCAGTCTCTCGGTCGACAGCTCCTACGAGCAGTACTTC. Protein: CASSLSVDSSYEQYF.

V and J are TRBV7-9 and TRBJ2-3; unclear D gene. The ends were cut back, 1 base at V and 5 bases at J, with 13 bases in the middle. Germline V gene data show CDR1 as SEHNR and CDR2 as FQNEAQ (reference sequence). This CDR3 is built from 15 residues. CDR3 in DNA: TGTGCCAGCAGCTTAGTAGGCAGGTCGAAAGATACGCAGTATTTT. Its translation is CASSLVGRSKDTQYF.

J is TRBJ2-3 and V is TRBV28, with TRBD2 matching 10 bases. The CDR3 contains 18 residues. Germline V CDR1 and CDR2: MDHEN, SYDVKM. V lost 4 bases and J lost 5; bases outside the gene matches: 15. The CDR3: CASSYYINLAGAKDTQYF. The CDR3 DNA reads TGTGCCAGCAGTTATTACATTAACCTAGCGGGAGCCAAAGATACGCAGTATTTT.

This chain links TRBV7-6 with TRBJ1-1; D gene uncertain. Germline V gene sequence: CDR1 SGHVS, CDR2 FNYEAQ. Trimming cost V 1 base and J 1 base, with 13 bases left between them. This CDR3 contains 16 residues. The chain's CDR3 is CASSLGGSWRNTEAFF. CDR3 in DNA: TGTGCCAGCAGCTTAGGAGGGTCTTGGAGGAACACTGAAGCTTTCTTT.

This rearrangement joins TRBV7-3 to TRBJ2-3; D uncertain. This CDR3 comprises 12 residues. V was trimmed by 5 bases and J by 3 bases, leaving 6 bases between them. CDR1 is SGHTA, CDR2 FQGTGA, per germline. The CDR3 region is CASSGITDTQYF. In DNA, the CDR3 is TGTGCCAGCAGCGGGATTACAGATACGCAGTATTTT.

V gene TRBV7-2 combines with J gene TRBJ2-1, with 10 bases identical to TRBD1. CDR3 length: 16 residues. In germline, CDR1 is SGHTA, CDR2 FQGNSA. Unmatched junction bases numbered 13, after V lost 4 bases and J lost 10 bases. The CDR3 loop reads CASSYRFRDRGREQFF. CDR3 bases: TGTGCCAGCAGCTATCGCTTCCGGGACAGGGGAAGGGAGCAGTTCTTC.